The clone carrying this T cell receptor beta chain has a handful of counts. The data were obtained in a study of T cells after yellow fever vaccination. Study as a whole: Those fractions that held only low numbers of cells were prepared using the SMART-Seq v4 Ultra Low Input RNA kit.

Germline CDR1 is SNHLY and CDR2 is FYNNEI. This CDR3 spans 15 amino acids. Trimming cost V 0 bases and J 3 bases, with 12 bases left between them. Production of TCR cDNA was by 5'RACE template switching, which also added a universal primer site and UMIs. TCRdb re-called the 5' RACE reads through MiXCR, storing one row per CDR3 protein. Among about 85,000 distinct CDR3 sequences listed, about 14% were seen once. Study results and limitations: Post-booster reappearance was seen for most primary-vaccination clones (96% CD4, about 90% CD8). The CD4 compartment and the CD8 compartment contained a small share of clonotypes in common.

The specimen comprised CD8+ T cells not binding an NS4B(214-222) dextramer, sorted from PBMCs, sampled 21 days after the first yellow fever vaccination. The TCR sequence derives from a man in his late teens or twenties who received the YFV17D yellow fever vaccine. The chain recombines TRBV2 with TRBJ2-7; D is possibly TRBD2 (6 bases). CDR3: CASSEAEGPLYEQYV. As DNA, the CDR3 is TGTGCCAGCAGTGAAGCGGAGGGCCCGCTCTACGAGCAGTACGTC.